The entry that follows covers one T cell receptor (beta chain) sequence. This record belongs to a study of blood T cell repertoires in COVID-19. Study summary: The samples span acute and convalescent COVID-19 from the United States, Italy and Spain. PBMCs, B-cell-depleted T cells, or T cells were the source of the cDNA or gDNA that made up the material.

The V gene lost 4 bases and the J gene lost 6 bases, with 23 bases spanning the gap. Germline V gene sequence: CDR1 SGHTS, CDR2 YDEGEE. This CDR3 comprises 17 residues. Original data processing: Reference gene primer amplification in the assay estimated nucleated cell counts. Data came from immunoSEQ multiplex PCR; TCRdb stores just in-frame clones and leaves some out. The V and J calls and the clone size are those of that table, but D and trimming were determined from the DNA. The top ten clones hold about 20% of a sample with roughly 220,000 clones, 84% of them seen once. Sequenced: peripheral blood. The clonotype comes from a man younger than 40 with active or convalescent COVID-19. The chain has TRBV5-8 and TRBJ2-1; D may be TRBD2 (7 bases). CDR3 protein: CASSPGRGRKTVNEQFF. The CDR3 region has the DNA TGTGCCAGCAGCCCGGGGCGGGGGCGTAAAACGGTCAATGAGCAGTTCTTC.